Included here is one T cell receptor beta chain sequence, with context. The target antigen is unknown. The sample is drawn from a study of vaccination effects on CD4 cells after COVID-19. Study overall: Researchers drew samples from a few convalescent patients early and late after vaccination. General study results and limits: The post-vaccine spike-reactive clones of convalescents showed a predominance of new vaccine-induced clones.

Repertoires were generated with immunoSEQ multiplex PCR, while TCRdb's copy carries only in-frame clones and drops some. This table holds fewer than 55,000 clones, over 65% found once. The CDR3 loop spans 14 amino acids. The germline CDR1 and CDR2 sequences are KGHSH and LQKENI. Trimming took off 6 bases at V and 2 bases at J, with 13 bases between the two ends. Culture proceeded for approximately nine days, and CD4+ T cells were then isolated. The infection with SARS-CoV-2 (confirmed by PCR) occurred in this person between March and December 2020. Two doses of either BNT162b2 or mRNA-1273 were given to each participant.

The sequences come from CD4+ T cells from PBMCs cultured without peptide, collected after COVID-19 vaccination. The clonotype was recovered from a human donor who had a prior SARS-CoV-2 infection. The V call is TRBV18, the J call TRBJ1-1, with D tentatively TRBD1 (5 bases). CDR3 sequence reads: CASSPTGGNTEAFF. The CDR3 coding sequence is TGTGCCAGCTCCCCCACGGGGGGTAACACTGAAGCTTTCTTT.